The next 10 T cell receptor beta chains were all read from a single sample in a study of T cells in Graves' hyperthyroidism and ophthalmopathy. Amplified TCR beta CDR3 regions came from RNA transcripts. Initially, a first-round RT-PCR of the TCR CDR3 employed the HTBI primer set. MiXCR, run by TCRdb on the multiplex PCR reads, gives a single entry per CDR3 protein. This repertoire shows a few hundred thousand distinct CDR3 sequences, about a sixth found once; its top ten account for roughly 14%. The sequenced sample was blood. These receptor sequences come from a woman under 30 with Graves' hyperthyroidism.

There are many counts of this clonotype. The chain carries TRBV20-1 and TRBJ1-1; D call uncertain. Germline values: CDR1 DFQATT, CDR2 SNEGSKA (reference sequence). This CDR3 region has 17 residues. V gave up 2 bases and J gave up 5 bases, with 24 bases separating them. In DNA form, the CDR3 reads TGCAGTGCTAGAACTCGGGCGCCGAAGTTTAGAGGAACTGAAGCTTTCTTT. Amino acids: CSARTRAPKFRGTEAFF.

The chain carries TRBV5-1 and TRBJ2-2, with 10 bases fitting TRBD1. Germline CDR1 reads SGHRS; CDR2 reads YFSETQ. The V and J ends lost 0 bases and 0 bases, in that order; junction bases with no gene match: 5. The CDR3 runs to 18 residues. The CDR3 DNA reads TGCGCCAGCAGCTTGGTGAGACAGGGGGCTTCGAACACCGGGGAGCTGTTTTTT. As protein: CASSLVRQGASNTGELFF.

This clonotype was seen many times. The CDR3 protein is CASSLGVGRDEQFF. DNA for the CDR3: TGTGCCAGCAGTTTAGGGGTAGGGAGGGATGAGCAGTTCTTC. The chain carries TRBV27 and TRBJ2-1, with 7 bases matching TRBD2. Trimming removed 2 bases from V and 8 bases from J; junction bases left unmatched: 6. The germline V gene encodes CDR1 MNHEY and CDR2 SMNVEV (reference sequence). CDR3 length: 14 amino acids.

This clonotype has only a few counts. The chain joins TRBV28 to TRBJ1-6, with unresolved D. Germline V gene sequence: CDR1 MDHEN, CDR2 SYDVKM. The CDR3 length is 15 residues. Trimming removed 3 bases at V and 7 bases at J, with 13 bases between. The CDR3 sequence is CASSLGTTGNSPLHF. The CDR3 nucleotides are TGTGCCAGCAGTTTGGGTACTACCGGGAATTCACCCCTCCACTTT.

This clonotype was seen repeatedly, ten times or more. The chain has TRBV20-1 and TRBJ2-7, with D possibly matching TRBD2 (6 bases). Trimming pared 3 bases from V and 5 bases from J, leaving 26 bases between. CDR1 DFQATT and CDR2 SNEGSKA come from the germline V gene (reference sequence). The CDR3 length is 17 residues. The chain's CDR3 is CSASGVLADRPVDEQYF. The CDR3 DNA reads as TGCAGTGCTAGTGGGGTCTTAGCGGACCGCCCTGTTGACGAGCAGTACTTC.

Regarding this clonotype: Possible read error: a much larger clone is one base away. The rearrangement joins TRBV6-2 or TRBV6-3 to TRBJ2-1, with D tentatively TRBD1 (5 bases). The CDR3 consists of 15 residues. Trimming cost V 2 bases and J 1 base, with 9 bases left between them. From germline, CDR1 is MNHEY and CDR2 SVGEGT. The CDR3 region is CASSYPRESYNEQFF. In DNA form, the CDR3 reads TGTGCCAGCAGTTACCCCAGGGAATCCTACAATGAGCAGTTCTTC.

This clonotype was seen many times. The chain combines TRBV28 with TRBJ1-2; TRBD1 aligns across 8 bases. This CDR3 has 16 amino acids. Germline CDR1 reads MDHEN; CDR2 reads SYDVKM. J lost 4 bases, V lost 7 bases, and 14 bases had no gene match. The DNA of the CDR3 is TGTGCCAGCAACGTCCCGGGACAGGCGGGAAGCTATGGCTACACCTTC. Translation gives CASNVPGQAGSYGYTF.

This chain connects TRBV28 to TRBJ1-2; TRBD1 might be the D (6 bases). Trimming removed 7 bases from V and 7 bases from J, with 22 bases in between. The CDR3 is 15 residues long. Germline loops: CDR1 MDHEN, CDR2 SYDVKM. CDR3 bases: TGTGCCAGCATCCAAGGGGGAACAGGGACTAGTGGCTACACCTTC. Its translation: CASIQGGTGTSGYTF.

This clonotype was seen many times. The chain combines TRBV6-5 with TRBJ2-5; 10 bases line up with TRBD2. Looked up from germline, CDR1 is MNHEY and CDR2 is SVGAGI. With 2 bases clipped from V and 4 bases from J, the junction kept 7 bases outside the gene matches. This CDR3 is 16 amino acids long. In DNA form, the CDR3 reads TGTGCCAGCAGTTACGGGCTAGCGGGAGATGCAGAGACCCAGTACTTC. It yields the protein CASSYGLAGDAETQYF.

This clonotype was observed a single time. This chain connects TRBV5-1 to TRBJ1-4, with TRBD1 matching over 7 bases. CDR3 size: 14 residues. Per the germline V gene, CDR1 is SGHRS and CDR2 is YFSETQ. The junction had 8 bases not matched to a gene; V was cut back by 4 bases and J by 8 bases. The CDR3 coding sequence is TGCGCCAGCAGCCCGGTACGGACAGGAGAAAAACTGTTTTTT. Translation gives CASSPVRTGEKLFF. Full variable domain (rest looked up from reference TRBV5-1 and TRBJ1-4): KAGVTQTPRYLIKTRGQQVTLSCSPISGHRSVSWYQQTPGQGLQFLFEYFSETQRNKGNFPGRFSGRQFSNSRSEMNVSTLELGDSALYLCASSPVRTGEKLFFGSGTQLSVL.